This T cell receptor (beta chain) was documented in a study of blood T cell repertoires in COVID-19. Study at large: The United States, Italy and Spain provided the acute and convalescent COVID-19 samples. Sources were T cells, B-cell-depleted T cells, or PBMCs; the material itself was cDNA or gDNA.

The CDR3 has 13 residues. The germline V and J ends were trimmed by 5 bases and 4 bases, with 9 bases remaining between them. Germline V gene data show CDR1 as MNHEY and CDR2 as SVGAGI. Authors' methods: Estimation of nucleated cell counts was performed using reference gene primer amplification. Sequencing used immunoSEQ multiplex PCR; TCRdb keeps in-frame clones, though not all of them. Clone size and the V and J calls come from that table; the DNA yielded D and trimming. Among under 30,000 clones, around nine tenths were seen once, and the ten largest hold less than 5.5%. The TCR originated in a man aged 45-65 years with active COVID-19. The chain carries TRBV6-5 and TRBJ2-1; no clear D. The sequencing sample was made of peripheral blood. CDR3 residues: CASSPVGYNEQFF. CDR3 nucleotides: TGTGCCAGCAGTCCGGTCGGTTACAATGAGCAGTTCTTC.